One and the same sample provided the 6 T cell receptor beta chains below, sequenced in a study of read filtering for tumor transcriptome and immune sequencing. The library was built from around 0.4 ug RNA with molecular barcoded adaptors for alpha/delta and beta/gamma chains. From the reads, TCRdb called clonotypes with MiXCR, one entry per CDR3 protein. Of about 86,000 distinct CDR3 sequences in the sample, around 12% were seen once. The sequencing input was a population of CD138-negative cells sorted from bone marrow. The source is a donor aged 40 or older with multiple myeloma.

Many counts were recorded for this clonotype. The rearrangement links TRBV2 to TRBJ2-1, with TRBD1 matching 9 bases. Germline CDR1 reads SNHLY; CDR2 reads FYNNEI. There are 14 residues in the CDR3. V trimming: 6 bases; J trimming: 6 bases; junction bases outside the gene matches: 6. CDR3 loop: CASRGTGPANEQFF. The CDR3 DNA is TGTGCCAGCAGAGGGACAGGGCCGGCCAATGAGCAGTTCTTC.

On this clonotype: A junction boundary mismatches the germline segment, possibly from a read error. V is TRBV29-1 and J is TRBJ2-3; 9 bases match TRBD1. The CDR3 covers 15 residues. Looked up from germline, CDR1 is SQVTM and CDR2 is ANQGSEA. DNA for the CDR3: TGCAGCGTTGTACAGACAGGGGGGAGCACAGATACGCTGTATTTT. Its translation: CSVVQTGGSTDTLYF.

This clonotype has ten or more counts. The CDR3 DNA follows: TGCAGTGCTAGAACCTCCGAGGCCTGGGGGGGCGAGCAGTACTTC. Protein product: CSARTSEAWGGEQYF. The chain couples TRBV20-1 to TRBJ2-7, with TRBD2 matching over 7 bases. The germline gives CDR1 DFQATT, CDR2 SNEGSKA (reference sequence). V was clipped by 2 bases and J by 6 bases; unmatched bases: 13. This CDR3 has 15 residues.

This clonotype came up many times. The rearrangement joins TRBV13 to TRBJ2-7; no reliable D call. The germline V gene has CDR1 PRHDT and CDR2 FYEKMQ (reference sequence). This CDR3 is built from 13 residues. With 4 bases removed from V and 4 bases from J, the gap between germline ends came to 11 bases. This CDR3 is CASSSRVRYEQYF. CDR3 bases: TGTGCCAGCAGCTCCCGGGTGAGGTACGAGCAGTACTTC.

V and J are TRBV12-3 or TRBV12-4 and TRBJ1-5; 9 bases fit TRBD1. This CDR3 is built from 13 residues. With 7 bases clipped from V and 5 bases from J, the junction kept 3 bases outside the gene matches. This CDR3 reads CASTWDRDQPQHF. The CDR3 coding sequence is TGTGCCAGCACCTGGGACAGGGATCAGCCCCAGCATTTT.

This clonotype was observed many times. The chain links TRBV9 to TRBJ2-1; 7 nucleotides match TRBD1. The CDR3 is 16 residues long. The junction had 6 bases not matched to a gene; V was cut back by 3 bases and J by 0 bases. CDR1 SGDLS and CDR2 YYNGEE come from the germline V gene. DNA of the CDR3: TGTGCCAGCAGCGCAAGACAGGGAGACTCCTACAATGAGCAGTTCTTC. This encodes CASSARQGDSYNEQFF. The variable domain in full, with the rest retrieved from reference TRBV9 and TRBJ2-1, is DSGVTQTPKHLITATGQRVTLRCSPRSGDLSVYWYQQSLDQGLQFLIQYYNGEERAKGNILERFSAQQFPDLHSELNLSSLELGDSALYFCASSARQGDSYNEQFFGPGTRLTVL.